This T cell receptor (beta chain) came from a study of identical twins. Study-wide results and limits: The study found excess low generation probability among twin-shared out-of-frame alpha sequences. Cord blood's abundant beta clonotypes had fewer insertions, unlike memory repertoires.

CDR3 size: 17 residues. The V segment lost 5 bases and the J segment 1 base; nucleotides outside the gene matches: 11. Germline V gene data show CDR1 as SNHLY and CDR2 as FYNNEI. TCRdb re-called the 5' RACE reads with MiXCR, one entry per CDR3 protein. The sample consists of under 400,000 distinct CDR3 sequences, roughly 10% of them appearing once. About this clonotype itself: Antigen: not known.

All donors comprised healthy Caucasians. Sequencing was carried out using naive T cells sorted from blood. This chain joins TRBV2 and TRBJ2-3; the match to TRBD1 covers 8 bases. This receptor was identified in a woman in her forties or fifties in good health. Written as DNA, the CDR3 is TGTGCCAGCAGTTTAACACAGGGGGTAAGAGGCACAGATACGCAGTATTTT. The encoded protein is CASSLTQGVRGTDTQYF.